This T cell receptor beta chain was retrieved from a study of blood T cells in healthy people across ages. It was with a sample-barcoded 5' primer and a J-beta primer mix that a second PCR of roughly 7 to 12 cycles was run. TCRdb independently ran MiXCR on the 5' RACE reads; one entry per CDR3 protein. The sample carries hundreds of thousands of distinct CDR3 sequences, nearly 25% recorded once. The ends lost 0 bases at V and 4 bases at J; junction bases unmatched: 7. The CDR3 extends over 16 amino acids. Germline lookup yields CDR1 SGDLS and CDR2 YYNGEE. The extraction recovered at least 6 micrograms of total RNA per sample. The sample was also reused in another study, on T cells of mothers and their children. That paper states: Using the M1S primer, the second PCR added sample barcodes along with 2-4 random nucleotides. Every mother produced more than 8.5 million TCR beta CDR3 reads, whereas every child provided several million.

The V call is TRBV9, the J call TRBJ2-1; 7 nucleotides agree with TRBD2. This sequence originates from a boy aged 5-17 years in good health. The sample comprised blood. The CDR3 DNA sequence: TGTGCCAGCAGCGTAGGGTCGGCTAGCGGTTACAATGAGCAGTTCTTC. This codes for CASSVGSASGYNEQFF.